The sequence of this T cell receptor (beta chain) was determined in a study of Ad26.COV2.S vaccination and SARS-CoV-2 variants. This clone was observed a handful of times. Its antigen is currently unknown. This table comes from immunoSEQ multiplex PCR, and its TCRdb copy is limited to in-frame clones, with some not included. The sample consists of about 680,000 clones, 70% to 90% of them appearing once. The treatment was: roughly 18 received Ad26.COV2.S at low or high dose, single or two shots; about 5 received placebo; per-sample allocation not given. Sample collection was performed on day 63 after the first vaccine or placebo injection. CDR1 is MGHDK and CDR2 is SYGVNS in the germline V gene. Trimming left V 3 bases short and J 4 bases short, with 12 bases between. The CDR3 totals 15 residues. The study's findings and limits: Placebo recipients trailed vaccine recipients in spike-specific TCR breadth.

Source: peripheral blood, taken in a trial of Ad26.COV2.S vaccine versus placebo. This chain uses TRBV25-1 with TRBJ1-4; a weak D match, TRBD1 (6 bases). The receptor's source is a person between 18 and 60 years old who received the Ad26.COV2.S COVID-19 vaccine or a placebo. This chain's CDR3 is CASSDPQGYNEKLFF. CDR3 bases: TGTGCCAGCAGTGATCCACAGGGTTATAATGAAAAACTGTTTTTT.